The next 6 T cell receptor beta chains were all read from a single sample in a study of shared clonotypes between healthy human individuals. The method was immunoSEQ multiplex PCR; TCRdb's version includes in-frame clones alone and lacks a portion of them. The table includes approximately 2.1 million clones, more than 85% detected once. Specimen: naive CD4+ T cells from PBMCs. Subset defined: CD45RA+ positively selected. These receptors all come from a man aged 18-30 years in good health. Some clones in this sample may be carry-over from other donors' samples.

The rearrangement joins TRBV6-7 to TRBJ1-2; D remains ambiguous. TRBV6-7 has ORF status, its function being uncertain. The CDR3 runs to 13 residues. With 0 bases removed from V and 7 bases from J, the gap between germline ends came to 9 bases. This CDR3 reads CASSYSFYSGYTF. The CDR3 region has the DNA TGTGCCAGCAGTTACTCGTTCTATTCTGGCTACACCTTC.

The chain joins TRBV14 to TRBJ2-7, with TRBD1 matching over 8 bases. The J segment lost 1 base and the V segment lost 5 bases, leaving 7 bases of the junction unmatched. The CDR3 has 15 amino acids. Per the germline V gene, CDR1 is SGHDN and CDR2 is FVKESK. CDR3 in amino acids: CASSDQGAGSYEQYF. The CDR3, as DNA: TGTGCCAGCAGCGACCAGGGGGCTGGATCCTACGAGCAGTACTTC.

V usage is TRBV14 and J usage is TRBJ2-7; D is perhaps TRBD1 (6 bases). The V end was cut by 0 bases, the J end by 5 bases, with 14 bases between. Germline V gene lookup returns CDR1 SGHDN and CDR2 FVKESK. This CDR3 contains 15 residues. The CDR3 here is CASSQDADRDHEQYF. CDR3 bases: TGTGCCAGCAGCCAAGATGCGGACAGAGATCACGAGCAGTACTTC.

Note on this clone: At the DNA level, this CDR3 is encoded by other sequences in the same sample as well. This sequence joins TRBV5-1 and TRBJ2-7; the match to TRBD2 covers 9 bases. CDR1 and CDR2 from the germline V gene are SGHRS and YFSETQ. The CDR3 runs 15 residues. With 0 bases clipped from V and 1 base from J, the junction kept 2 bases outside the gene matches. The CDR3 spells CASSLVTSGSYEQYF. For the CDR3, the DNA is TGCGCCAGCAGCTTGGTGACTAGCGGATCCTACGAGCAGTACTTC.

The chain combines TRBV7-2 with TRBJ2-5; possible D gene TRBD1, 5 bases. V was trimmed by 3 bases and J by 0 bases, leaving 11 bases between them. This CDR3 region has 15 residues. CDR1 and CDR2 from the germline V gene are SGHTA and FQGNSA. The CDR3 DNA reads TGTGCCAGCAGCTTGGCCAGGGCATACCAAGAGACCCAGTACTTC. This encodes CASSLARAYQETQYF.

The CDR3 nucleotides read TGTGCCAGCAGCTCGTTTGGCGGCACCGGGGAGCTGTTTTTT. It specifies CASSSFGGTGELFF. The chain joins TRBV5-4 to TRBJ2-2; no clear D gene. With 3 bases removed from V and 4 bases from J, the gap between germline ends came to 10 bases. CDR1 and CDR2 (germline): SGHNT, YYREEE (reference sequence). CDR3 length: 14 residues.